This TCR beta chain was captured by sequencing in a study of blood T cells in healthy people across ages. A remark on this clonotype: Its antigen is as yet unknown.

The CDR3 sequence is 13 residues long. Germline CDR1 and CDR2: SGHTA and FQGNSA. Trimming took off 1 base at V and 5 bases at J, with 7 bases between the two ends. Combining a sample-barcoded 5' primer with a J-beta primer mix, a second PCR ran for roughly 6 to 12 cycles. A tag from a template-switch adaptor with 12 random nucleotides marked each cDNA molecule. TCRdb re-called the 5' RACE reads through MiXCR, storing one row per CDR3 protein. The sample gives roughly 790,000 distinct CDR3 sequences, 35% to 45% of which show up once; around a fifth is in the top ten. Study-level findings and limits: Roughly linear age-related decline in beta diversity appeared, significant by age approximately 41.

The material sequenced was blood. The TCR sequence derives from an older woman in good health. This sequence joins TRBV7-2 and TRBJ2-3; unclear D gene. Here the CDR3 DNA reads TGTGCCAGCAGCTTAGGGGAAAGAGATACGCAGTATTTT. The encoded protein is CASSLGERDTQYF.